Below are 28 T cell receptor beta chains sequenced from a single sample in a study of blood T cell repertoires in COVID-19. The protocol was immunoSEQ multiplex PCR, while the TCRdb copy is restricted to in-frame clones and leaves out a portion. Of about 230,000 clones listed, 83% are singletons. Material for sequencing was peripheral blood. All receptors derive from a woman in her forties or fifties with acute or convalescent COVID-19.

J is TRBJ2-5 and V is TRBV19; D is perhaps TRBD1 (5 bases). The CDR3 loop spans 15 amino acids. The germline V gene has CDR1 LNHDA and CDR2 SQIVND (reference sequence). Trimming removed 1 base at V and 3 bases at J, with 12 bases between. The CDR3 nucleotides are TGTGCCAGTAGTATAGGGTGGGCAGGGAAAGAGACCCAGTACTTC. Amino acids: CASSIGWAGKETQYF.

V is TRBV9 and J is TRBJ1-6; D perhaps matches TRBD1 (6 bases). Germline loops: CDR1 SGDLS, CDR2 YYNGEE. V lost 5 bases, J lost 0 bases, and 15 bases lay in between. The CDR3 runs 17 residues. CDR3 sequence (DNA): TGTGCCAGCAGTAGAACAGGGTTTAACTCCTATAATTCACCCCTCCACTTT. This translates into CASSRTGFNSYNSPLHF.

The chain is built from TRBV18 and TRBJ1-4; D unresolved. Germline-derived CDR1 and CDR2 are KGHSH and LQKENI. This CDR3 region has 17 residues. V was pared by 1 base and J by 4 bases, with 16 bases between. In DNA, the CDR3 is TGTGCCAGCTCACCACGCCAGCTCACCGGCGGTAATGAAAAACTGTTTTTT. Amino acid sequence: CASSPRQLTGGNEKLFF.

V is TRBV19 and J is TRBJ1-2; 7 bases map to TRBD1. This CDR3 region has 14 residues. V lost 6 bases and J lost 2; bases outside the gene matches: 6. Germline CDR1 and CDR2: LNHDA and SQIVND (reference sequence). The CDR3 spells CASSPSQGNYGYTF. The CDR3 DNA sequence: TGTGCCAGTAGCCCATCACAGGGGAACTATGGCTACACCTTC.

This chain connects TRBV6-5 to TRBJ2-2; D is possibly TRBD1 (5 bases). V was trimmed by 7 bases and J by 7 bases, leaving 10 bases between them. The germline gives CDR1 MNHEY, CDR2 SVGAGI. The CDR3 has 12 amino acids. The CDR3 reads CASIGANGELFF. The CDR3 region has the DNA TGTGCCAGCATAGGGGCGAACGGGGAGCTGTTTTTT.

The chain recombines TRBV5-1 with TRBJ2-3; 7 nucleotides match TRBD1. Germline CDR1 reads SGHRS; CDR2 reads YFSETQ. Unmatched junction bases numbered 3, after V lost 4 bases and J lost 4 bases. This CDR3 is built from 13 residues. The CDR3 DNA follows: TGCGCCAGCAGCGCACAGGGGCCAGATACGCAGTATTTT. It is translated as CASSAQGPDTQYF.

This chain joins TRBV21-1 and TRBJ2-6; the table's D call TRBD2 went unverified against the DNA. TRBV21-1 is noted as a pseudogene. This CDR3 is 17 amino acids long. The CDR3 sequence: CASSKGGLFSGANVLTF. The CDR3, as DNA: TGTGCCAGCAGCAAAGGAGGACTGTTCTCTGGGGCCAACGTCCTGACTTTC.

A single count supports this clone. V gene TRBV3-1 (or the pseudogene TRBV3-2) combines with J gene TRBJ2-1, with TRBD2 matching over 9 bases. From germline, CDR1 is LGHDT and CDR2 YNNKEL (reference sequence). V lost 0 bases and J lost 7; bases outside the gene matches: 4. The length of the CDR3 is 15 residues. CDR3 residues: CASSQDSGGRNEQFF. DNA of the CDR3: TGTGCCAGCAGCCAAGACAGCGGGGGGAGAAATGAGCAGTTCTTC.

The genes are TRBV9 and TRBJ1-2; 10 bases line up with TRBD1. CDR1 is SGDLS and CDR2 is YYNGEE in the germline V gene. Losses at the gene ends were 4 bases for V and 10 bases for J; bases not matched to a gene: 10. The CDR3 consists of 14 residues. CDR3 region: CASSLDRGMVDYTF. The CDR3 DNA sequence: TGTGCCAGCAGCCTGGACAGGGGGATGGTGGACTACACCTTC.

The chain has TRBV4-2 and TRBJ1-2, with 9 bases fitting TRBD1. The CDR3 covers 18 residues. The germline gives CDR1 LGHNA, CDR2 YNFKEQ. Trimming at V came to 2 bases and at J to 2 bases, leaving 12 bases not matched to a gene. CDR3 bases: TGTGCCAGCAGCCAACGCCCGGGACAGGGAGTGGGCAACTATGGCTACACCTTC. Residues: CASSQRPGQGVGNYGYTF.

This clone came up a few times. The chain has TRBV7-2 and TRBJ1-2; D not resolved. CDR3 length: 16 amino acids. The V end lost 1 base, the J end lost 0 bases, and 12 bases lay between the germline ends. Germline CDR1 reads SGHTA; CDR2 reads FQGNSA. CDR3 loop: CASSLEGGRPNYGYTF. DNA for the CDR3: TGTGCCAGCAGCTTAGAGGGCGGGCGACCTAACTATGGCTACACCTTC.

This chain connects TRBV18 to TRBJ1-2, with D possibly TRBD1 on 6 matching bases. Germline assignment: CDR1 KGHSH and CDR2 LQKENI. This CDR3 is built from 15 residues. V was pared by 3 bases and J by 6 bases, with 17 bases between. The CDR3 sequence: CASSPGAQWGNGYTF. The CDR3 region has the DNA TGTGCCAGCTCACCGGGGGCCCAGTGGGGCAATGGCTACACCTTC.

This chain connects TRBV5-4 to TRBJ2-1, with 16 bases that match TRBD2. CDR1 SGHNT and CDR2 YYREEE come from the germline V gene (reference sequence). V shed 3 bases, J shed 6 bases, and the junction held 3 bases outside the gene matches. The CDR3 contains 16 residues. Here the CDR3 DNA reads TGTGCCAGCAGCTCGGGACTAGCGGGGGGGCTCAATGAGCAGTTCTTC. Translation: CASSSGLAGGLNEQFF. Looking up the rest from reference TRBV5-4 and TRBJ2-1 gives the full variable domain: ETGVTQSPTHLIKTRGQQVTLRCSSQSGHNTVSWYQQALGQGPQFIFQYYREEENGRGNFPPRFSGLQFPNYSSELNVNALELDDSALYLCASSSGLAGGLNEQFFGPGTRLTVL.

This clone came up once. V usage is TRBV6-6 and J usage is TRBJ1-5; D is unclear. The CDR3 is 15 amino acids. The germline CDR1 and CDR2 sequences are MNHNY and SVGAGI (reference sequence). With 6 bases removed from V and 3 bases from J, the gap between germline ends came to 15 bases. This CDR3 is CASSPPASYNQPQHF. Written as DNA, the CDR3 is TGTGCCAGCAGCCCTCCAGCGAGTTACAATCAGCCCCAGCATTTT.

This clone showed up just a few times. J is TRBJ2-1 and V is TRBV18, with TRBD2 matching 15 bases. Germline V gene lookup returns CDR1 KGHSH and CDR2 LQKENI. This CDR3 region has 16 residues. The trim removed 2 bases at V and 9 bases at J, leaving 5 bases unmatched. CDR3 loop: CASSPRTSGGAGEQFF. The CDR3 DNA reads as TGTGCCAGCTCACCAAGGACTAGCGGGGGGGCTGGTGAGCAGTTCTTC.

A note on this clone: Other DNA sequences in the same sample also yield this CDR3. The chain joins TRBV5-1 to TRBJ2-7; TRBD1 matches 7 bases. V was pared by 2 bases and J by 2 bases, with 1 base of the junction left unmatched. The CDR3 runs 13 residues. Germline V CDR1 and CDR2: SGHRS, YFSETQ. The CDR3 protein is CASSFDRAYEQYF. The CDR3 DNA sequence: TGCGCCAGCAGCTTTGACAGGGCCTACGAGCAGTACTTC.

The chain links TRBV19 to TRBJ1-4; 9 nucleotides line up with TRBD1. V trimming: 8 bases; J trimming: 8 bases; junction bases outside the gene matches: 6. This CDR3 region has 13 residues. The germline V gene has CDR1 LNHDA and CDR2 SQIVND (reference sequence). CDR3 in amino acids: CASGQGREEKLFF. DNA for the CDR3: TGTGCCAGTGGACAGGGGCGAGAGGAAAAACTGTTTTTT.

This chain connects TRBV28 to TRBJ2-3; D gene unclear. V was cut by 2 bases and J by 0 bases, with 9 bases left in between. Germline values: CDR1 MDHEN, CDR2 SYDVKM. The CDR3 contains 15 residues. CDR3 nucleotide sequence: TGTGCCAGCAGTTTACGGCAGACTAGCACAGATACGCAGTATTTT. As protein: CASSLRQTSTDTQYF. Looking up the rest from reference TRBV28 and TRBJ2-3 gives the full variable domain: DVKVTQSSRYLVKRTGEKVFLECVQDMDHENMFWYRQDPGLGLRLIYFSYDVKMKEKGDIPEGYSVSREKKERFSLILESASTNQTSMYLCASSLRQTSTDTQYFGPGTRLTVL.

This chain links TRBV2 with TRBJ1-2; maybe TRBD1 (6 bases). V dropped 5 bases and J dropped 1 base, with 11 bases sitting between them. The CDR3 has 14 amino acids. The V gene's germline CDR1 is SNHLY and CDR2 FYNNEI. The chain's CDR3 is CASSTKGGNYGYTF. CDR3 nucleotide sequence: TGTGCCAGCAGTACTAAAGGGGGTAACTATGGCTACACCTTC.

V gene TRBV24-1 combines with J gene TRBJ2-3, with TRBD2 identical over 15 bases. Germline V gives CDR1 KGHDR, CDR2 SFDVKD. J lost 6 bases, V lost 5 bases, and 8 bases had no gene match. CDR3 length: 17 residues. CDR3 residues: CATSALRTSGRGDTQYF. Here the CDR3 DNA reads TGTGCCACCAGTGCTCTTCGGACTAGCGGGAGGGGGGATACGCAGTATTTT.

The CDR3 loop reads CSAQTGYEQYF. CDR3 nucleotide sequence: TGCAGTGCACAGACAGGGTACGAGCAGTACTTC. The chain uses TRBV20-1 and TRBJ2-7, with 7 bases aligning to TRBD1. After removal of 6 bases from V and 4 bases from J, the junction contained 3 bases not matched to a gene. The CDR3 loop spans 11 amino acids. Germline CDR1 is DFQATT and CDR2 is SNEGSKA (reference sequence).

This rearrangement joins TRBV19 to TRBJ1-4; TRBD1 aligns across 8 bases. J lost 8 bases, V lost 3 bases, and 8 bases had no gene match. The CDR3 has 15 residues. CDR1 is LNHDA and CDR2 is SQIVND in the germline V gene (reference sequence). CDR3 in DNA: TGTGCCAGTAGTATGGGTCGGACAGGGTACGAAAAACTGTTTTTT. It specifies CASSMGRTGYEKLFF.

The V and J genes are TRBV23-1 and TRBJ2-5; TRBD1 aligns across 11 bases. TRBV23-1 is designated an ORF whose function remains uncertain. V lost 3 bases to trimming and J lost 7 bases; unmatched junction nucleotides: 10. CDR3 size: 16 residues. In DNA, the CDR3 is TGCGCCAGCAGTCACCGCCGGGACAGGGGGGTGGGGACCCAGTACTTC. It encodes CASSHRRDRGVGTQYF.

The rearrangement uses TRBV6-5 and TRBJ1-6, with no clear D. Germline CDR1 reads MNHEY; CDR2 reads SVGAGI. Deletions cut 2 bases from V and 10 bases from J, with 9 bases between. The CDR3 is made up of 13 amino acids. This chain's CDR3 is CASSYTRWSPLHF. In DNA form, the CDR3 reads TGTGCCAGCAGTTACACTCGGTGGTCACCCCTCCACTTT.

The V gene is TRBV19, the J gene TRBJ2-2; 13 bases align to TRBD2. The germline V gene has CDR1 LNHDA and CDR2 SQIVND (reference sequence). The CDR3 runs to 21 residues. The V gene end was trimmed by 4 bases and the J gene end by 9 bases; junction bases not matched to a gene: 23. CDR3 amino acids: CASSRRGQGIVGLAGERELFF. CDR3 coding DNA: TGTGCCAGTAGTAGACGGGGACAGGGGATCGTCGGACTAGCGGGAGAAAGGGAGCTGTTTTTT.

V gene TRBV5-1 combines with J gene TRBJ2-5; 7 positions match TRBD1. The CDR3 totals 15 residues. V lost 5 bases and J lost 5; bases outside the gene matches: 12. CDR1 is SGHRS and CDR2 is YFSETQ in the germline V gene. The CDR3 nucleotides are TGCGCCAGCAGGCCCGGGACAGACCTCCCCGAGACCCAGTACTTC. Translation: CASRPGTDLPETQYF.

About this clone: Other DNA sequences in this sample translate to the same CDR3. The genes are TRBV5-1 and TRBJ1-1; 7 bases map to TRBD1. This CDR3 has 14 amino acids. Germline V gives CDR1 SGHRS, CDR2 YFSETQ. The J segment lost 0 bases and the V segment lost 4 bases, leaving 3 bases of the junction unmatched. The CDR3 is CASSRQGVNTEAFF. The CDR3 DNA is TGCGCCAGCAGCAGACAGGGCGTGAACACTGAAGCTTTCTTT.

This clone was observed a single time. This rearrangement joins TRBV14 to TRBJ1-2, with TRBD1 identical over 7 bases. The length of the CDR3 is 14 residues. The J segment lost 8 bases and the V segment lost 5 bases, leaving 11 bases of the junction unmatched. The germline V gene has CDR1 SGHDN and CDR2 FVKESK. CDR3 loop: CASSKGTATSGYTF. The CDR3 bases are TGTGCCAGCAGCAAGGGGACAGCGACATCGGGCTACACCTTC.